This paragraph reports one T cell receptor (beta chain). Its binding antigen is unknown. No quality values exist for individual bases; no much larger clone is one base distant. Clipping removes 5 bases from V and 4 bases from J, with 13 as the unmatched junction base count. The CDR3 holds 16 amino acids from the cysteine to the phenylalanine. Only the CDR3 DNA is retained, 48 bases long and in frame from the first base. The germline V gene gives CDR1 as KGHSH and CDR2 as LQKENI. TCRbeta CDR3 regions were amplified from genomic DNA using the immunoSEQ Assay, a bias-controlled multiplex PCR. The original pipeline was this. The number of nucleated cells in each sample was estimated by amplification of reference gene primers within the assay. To quantify the absolute abundance of each unique TCRbeta CDR3 rearrangement, sequence reads were collapsed and filtered. For each sample, productive Simpson clonality was calculated as the square root of Simpson's diversity index over productive rearrangements. In its TCRdb copy, this immuneACCESS table keeps in-frame sequences only and misses some clones. Where compared with another copy, unresolved V genes explain less than half of these, and the others have no known cause. That table is the source of V, J and clone size, and D and trimming were worked out from the DNA. This sample has around 260,000 clones in its table, and 83% of those were observed once. The ten largest clonotypes hold 7.5% to 10% of the sample.

The data originate from a study of blood T cell repertoires in COVID-19 (TCRdb year 2020). Notes on the research overall: Samples covering the acute and convalescent phases of COVID-19 were provided by collaborators in the United States, Italy and Spain. The prospective study material was composed of cDNA or gDNA derived from T cells, B-cell-depleted T cells, or PBMCs. Subjects who had been exposed to COVID-19, were actively infected with it, or had recovered from it provided the deeply sampled blood TCRbeta repertoires that made up the dataset. The repertoires were released in a freely available public database meant as a resource for research on the immune response to SARS-CoV-2. The samples were drawn from two sources: the first 160 participants of the ongoing ImmuneRACE study, and 1,254 subjects contributed by 6 global collaborators. Nearly every sample came with metadata listing a de-identified subject ID, COVID-19 status, age in years and sex. Where available, HLA class I and class II types were taken from metadata supplied by the sample provider and were not determined by assay-based typing.

Another Seattle source contributed samples from volunteer blood donors who had recovered from COVID-19. Each collaborating institution followed its own protocols to collect whole blood in K2EDTA tubes. For TCRbeta analysis, collaborators shipped samples as frozen whole blood, isolated PBMCs, or DNA extracted from either of those sample types. Broad study findings and their caveats: The amount of clinical and demographic metadata varied by source and participant and was provided uncurated.

The clonotype was recovered from a woman aged 50 to 65 who had recovered from COVID-19. Sequenced: peripheral blood. Recombination joined TRBV18 with TRBJ1-2; 7 bases in between match TRBD1. The CDR3 protein: CASSGGTAGAGYGYTF. In nucleotide form, the sequence is TGTGCCAGCTCAGGTGGGACAGCCGGCGCCGGCTATGGCTACACCTTC.